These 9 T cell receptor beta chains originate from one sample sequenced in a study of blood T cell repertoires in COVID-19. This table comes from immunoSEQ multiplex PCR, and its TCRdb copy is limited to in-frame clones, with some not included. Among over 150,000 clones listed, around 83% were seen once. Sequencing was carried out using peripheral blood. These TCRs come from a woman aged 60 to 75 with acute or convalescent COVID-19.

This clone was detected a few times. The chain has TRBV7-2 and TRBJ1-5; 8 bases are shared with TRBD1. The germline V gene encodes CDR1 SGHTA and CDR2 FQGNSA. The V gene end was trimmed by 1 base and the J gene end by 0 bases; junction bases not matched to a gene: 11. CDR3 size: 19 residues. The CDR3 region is CASSLGGTGEPYSNQPQHF. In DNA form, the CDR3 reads TGTGCCAGCAGCTTAGGAGGGACAGGAGAACCCTATAGCAATCAGCCCCAGCATTTT.

The CDR3 DNA reads TGTGCCAGCAGCTCGGGACTAGCGGGGGGCAACACCGGGGAGCTGTTTTTT. Its protein product is CASSSGLAGGNTGELFF. The rearrangement joins TRBV7-3 to TRBJ2-2, with 15 bases matching TRBD2. CDR3 length equals 17 residues. The V gene's germline CDR1 is SGHTA and CDR2 FQGTGA. V lost 4 bases to trimming and J lost 2 bases; unmatched junction nucleotides: 2.

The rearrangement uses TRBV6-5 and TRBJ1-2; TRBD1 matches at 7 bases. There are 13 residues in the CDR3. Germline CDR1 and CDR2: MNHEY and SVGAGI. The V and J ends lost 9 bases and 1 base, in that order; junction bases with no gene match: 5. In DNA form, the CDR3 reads TGTGCCAGTCGGACAGGCCTTAACTATGGCTACACCTTC. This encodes CASRTGLNYGYTF.

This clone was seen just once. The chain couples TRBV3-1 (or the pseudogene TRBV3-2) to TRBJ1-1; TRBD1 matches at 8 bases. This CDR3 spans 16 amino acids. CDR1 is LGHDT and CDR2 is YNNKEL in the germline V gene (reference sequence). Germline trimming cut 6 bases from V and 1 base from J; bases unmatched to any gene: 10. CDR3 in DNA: TGTGCCAGCAGTTACGACAGGGGCCGTTCGAACACTGAAGCTTTCTTT. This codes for CASSYDRGRSNTEAFF.

The CDR3 loop is CSVVPQGNPRDTEAFF. The CDR3 coding sequence is TGCAGCGTTGTGCCACAGGGAAATCCTCGGGACACTGAAGCTTTCTTT. The chain joins TRBV29-1 to TRBJ1-1, with TRBD1 as a possible D gene (6 bases). CDR3 length: 16 residues. The germline CDR1 and CDR2 sequences are SQVTM and ANQGSEA. The V gene lost 4 bases and the J gene lost 3 bases, with 21 bases spanning the gap.

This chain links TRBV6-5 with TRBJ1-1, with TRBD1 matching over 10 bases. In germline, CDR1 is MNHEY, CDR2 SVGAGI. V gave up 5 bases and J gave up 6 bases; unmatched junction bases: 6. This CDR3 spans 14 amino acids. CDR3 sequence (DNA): TGTGCCAGCAGTAAGACAGGGGGCGATTCTGAAGCTTTCTTT. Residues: CASSKTGGDSEAFF.

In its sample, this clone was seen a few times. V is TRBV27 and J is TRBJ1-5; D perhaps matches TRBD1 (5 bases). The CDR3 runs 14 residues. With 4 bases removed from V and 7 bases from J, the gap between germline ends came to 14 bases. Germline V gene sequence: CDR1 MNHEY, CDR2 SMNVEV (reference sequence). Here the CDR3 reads CASSSSPQGQPQHF. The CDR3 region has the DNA TGTGCCAGCAGTTCCTCTCCCCAGGGCCAGCCCCAGCATTTT.

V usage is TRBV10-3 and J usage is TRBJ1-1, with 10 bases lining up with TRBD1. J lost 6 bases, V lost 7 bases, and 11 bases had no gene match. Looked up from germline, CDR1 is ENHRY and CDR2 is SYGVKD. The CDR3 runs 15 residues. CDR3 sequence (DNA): TGTGCCATCAATGCGAGGACAGGGGGTTCATCTGAAGCTTTCTTT. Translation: CAINARTGGSSEAFF.

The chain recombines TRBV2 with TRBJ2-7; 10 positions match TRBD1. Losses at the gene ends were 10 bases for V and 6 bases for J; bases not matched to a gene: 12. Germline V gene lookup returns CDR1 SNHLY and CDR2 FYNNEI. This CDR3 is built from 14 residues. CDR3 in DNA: TGTGCCACTAAGAGGAGACAGGGGGCGGTCGAGCAGTACTTC. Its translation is CATKRRQGAVEQYF.